The clone carrying this TCR beta chain turned up a few times. Amplification of TCR beta CDR3 regions used RNA as the template. Researchers ran a first-round RT-PCR on the TCR CDR3 using the HTBI primer set. MiXCR, applied by TCRdb to the multiplex PCR reads, yields one record per CDR3 protein. The sample consists of roughly 280,000 distinct CDR3 sequences, approximately 21% of them appearing once. This record belongs to a study of T cells in Graves' hyperthyroidism and ophthalmopathy. This CDR3 comprises 14 residues. Trimming shortened V by 4 bases and J by 5 bases, and 15 bases separated the two germline ends. The germline V gene encodes CDR1 SGHRS and CDR2 YFSETQ.

The rearrangement links TRBV5-1 to TRBJ1-2; no definite D call. The sequenced sample was blood. The receptor was isolated from a young man with Graves' ophthalmopathy. The CDR3: CASSLADGGYGYTF. As DNA, the CDR3 is TGCGCCAGCAGCCTCGCAGACGGCGGGTATGGCTACACCTTC.